The present entry profiles one T cell receptor beta chain with its context. The table lists this clone with a few counts. Its specific antigen is unknown. Within one base of it there is no much larger clone, and no base qualities were kept. The entire amount of isolated RNA was reverse transcribed using the High Capacity cDNA Reverse Transcription Kit, so the sequenced TCRB transcripts were expressed ones. Deep immunoSEQ sequencing was performed on naive, central memory and regulatory T cell samples, with an average of roughly 3.3 million total reads per sample. Sorted cells were lysed in RLT buffer, and RNA was extracted using DNase-treated RNeasy Micro or Mini kits according to cell number. To prevent cross-contamination, every cell subset was processed on its own, while patient and healthy donor samples were processed together. TCRB sequences were amplified from cDNA with the immunoSEQ multiplex PCR, producing 87-bp fragments spanning the CDR3 region. Amplicons were sequenced on the Illumina HiSeq platform. In the authors' own workflow: Synthetic template baselines were used to correct PCR bias computationally, reads within Hamming distance 2 were collapsed, and singletons that could not be merged were discarded. Reads were aligned against IMGT to assign V, D and J genes, CDR3 length and insertions or deletions at six rearrangement sites. Within each subset, clonotype counts were normalized to the number of sorted cells before true diversity and Gini coefficients were calculated with the tcR R package. The overlap coefficient, calculated on TCRB nucleotide sequences, was used to quantify repertoire sharing. As a proxy for the pre-selection repertoire, out-of-frame TCRB sequences from naive cells were analyzed. TCRdb holds this immuneACCESS table with in-frame rearrangements only. Some clones are missing; in checked studies, unresolved V genes explain under half, and the rest has no known cause. V, J and clone size derive from that table, while D and trimming were established from the DNA sequence. Within this sample are under 950,000 clones, with roughly a sixth of them counted one time only. The ten top clones hold around 0.02% of the sample.

This sample is drawn from a study of beta chain features in type 1 diabetes (dated by TCRdb to the late 2010s). About the full investigation: Mean age, gender distribution, total cell number and subset yield were not different between patients and healthy donors. Naive and central memory subsets were obtained from all 30 or so donors, but regulatory and stem cell-like memory subsets were isolated from only 8 patients and about eight healthy donors. In the study, TCRB repertoires of sorted circulating CD4+ T cell subsets from recently diagnosed type 1 diabetes patients were compared with those of matched healthy donors. A total of about 100,000,000 sorted cells were examined across all samples, and RNA yield correlated strongly with the number of cells per subset.

Each donor gave one peripheral blood draw, around 100 mL on average, collected into heparinised tubes. Using a panel that included CD45RO, CCR7, CD25, CD127, CD95 and CD27, naive, central memory, regulatory and stem cell-like memory CD4+ T cells were sorted on a BD FACSAria II. Purity was above 95% for every sorted population. PBMCs were isolated right away by Lymphoprep density gradient centrifugation and were stained directly, without culture. To minimize batch effects, samples were stained and sorted in pairs, one healthy donor with one patient per experiment. CDR1 and CDR2 are drawn from the germline V gene: SGHRS, YFSETQ. There are 18 amino acids in the CDR3, from cysteine to phenylalanine inclusive. The kept DNA is CDR3 alone, 54 bases in frame from the first base. For this chain, trimming is 4 bases at the V end and 6 bases at the J end, and the number of junction bases without a gene match is 12.

General conclusions and limits of the study: Naive, central memory and regulatory TCRB repertoires appeared more similar among patients than among healthy donors. Shorter templates might have been favored by PCR, but patient and control samples were amplified and corrected together, so both groups would have been affected equally by any skew. Patients with type 1 diabetes made fewer insertions and deleted more nucleotides at VDJ recombination sites, implying thymic rearrangement abnormalities. Because small numbers of individuals were included in the HLA sub-analyses, any influence of HLA type on TCRB rearrangement was left unresolved. In all four CD4+ subsets, TCRB CDR3 length was moderately but significantly shorter in type 1 diabetes patients. Because cDNA was sequenced instead of genomic DNA, highly expressing activated cells could be over-represented, though the groups showed no difference in activation or CD3 levels.

The V and J genes are TRBV5-1 and TRBJ2-1, and TRBD2 aligns with 14 junction nucleotides. The sequenced sample consisted of naive CD4+ T cells from blood. The cell subset or site label for this specimen denotes: true naive CD4+ T cells. The origin of this receptor is a woman aged 18-30 years in good health. The DNA sequence is TGCGCCAGCAGCCTTTATGGGACTAGCGGGAGAGGCGTCAATGAGCAGTTCTTC. Its amino acids are CASSLYGTSGRGVNEQFF.